Shown below are 22 T cell receptor beta chains from a single sample sequenced in a study of OX40 agonist ivuxolimab in advanced cancers. Libraries were prepared by immunoSEQ multiplex PCR; TCRdb keeps only in-frame clonotypes and omits some of them. Here the sample spans 74,000 or so clones, about 90% being singletons. Here the sequenced sample was CD4+ or CD8+ T cells sorted from blood, taken in a trial of the OX40 agonist ivuxolimab. The receptors were gathered from an adult with an advanced solid tumor such as melanoma, head and neck, liver or kidney cancer.

The chain joins TRBV19 to TRBJ2-7; 10 bases are a match to TRBD2. Per germline, CDR1 LNHDA and CDR2 SQIVND (reference sequence). This CDR3 comprises 14 residues. J was trimmed by 2 bases and V by 7 bases; bases with no gene match: 5. The CDR3: CASTRTSGTYEQYF. DNA for the CDR3: TGTGCCAGTACCCGGACTAGCGGTACCTACGAGCAGTACTTC. The full variable domain, completed using reference TRBV19 and TRBJ2-7, is DGGITQSPKYLFRKEGQNVTLSCEQNLNHDAMYWYRQDPGQGLRLIYYSQIVNDFQKGDIAEGYSVSREKKESFPLTVTSAQKNPTAFYLCASTRTSGTYEQYFGPGTRLTVT.

The gene calls are TRBV13 and TRBJ2-7; perhaps TRBD1 as D (5 bases). The V end was cut by 5 bases, the J end by 5 bases, with 13 bases between. Looked up from germline, CDR1 is PRHDT and CDR2 is FYEKMQ (reference sequence). The CDR3 contains 13 residues. Written as DNA, the CDR3 is TGTGCCAGCAGCCCCCAGGGATCCAACGAGCAGTACTTC. It specifies CASSPQGSNEQYF.

This rearrangement joins TRBV4-2 to TRBJ1-6, with D possibly TRBD1 on 6 matching bases. The germline CDR1 and CDR2 sequences are LGHNA and YNFKEQ. There are 14 residues in the CDR3. V lost 4 bases to trimming and J lost 8 bases, with 12 bases between them. CDR3: CASSPTGTDSPLHF. The CDR3 region has the DNA TGTGCCAGCAGCCCCACAGGGACGGATTCACCCCTCCACTTT.

This sequence joins TRBV6-5 and TRBJ2-3; D is ambiguous. Between the trimmed V and J ends, which lost 8 bases and 0 bases, there was a span of 15 bases. Germline assignment: CDR1 MNHEY and CDR2 SVGAGI. CDR3 length: 15 amino acids. The CDR3 spells CASGVRSASTDTQYF. The CDR3 region has the DNA TGTGCCAGCGGGGTGCGGTCTGCGAGCACAGATACGCAGTATTTT.

V gene TRBV21-1 combines with J gene TRBJ1-5. TRBV21-1 is deemed a pseudogene. The CDR3 totals 14 residues. The CDR3: CASSKEAREQPQHF. The CDR3 DNA follows: TGTGCCAGCAGCAAAGAAGCCCGGGAACAGCCCCAGCATTTT.

The chain is built from TRBV6-6 and TRBJ1-2; 7 nucleotides line up with TRBD1. The V gene's germline CDR1 is MNHNY and CDR2 SVGAGI (reference sequence). The J segment lost 3 bases and the V segment lost 6 bases, leaving 10 bases of the junction unmatched. This CDR3 has 15 amino acids. In DNA, the CDR3 is TGTGCCAGCAGCTCAGCTCAGGACAGGCACTATGGCTACACCTTC. Its protein is CASSSAQDRHYGYTF.

The chain couples TRBV7-2 to TRBJ2-7; TRBD2 matches at 15 bases. The CDR3 runs 14 residues. Trimming removed 5 bases from V and 9 bases from J; junction bases left unmatched: 5. The V gene's germline CDR1 is SGHTA and CDR2 FQGNSA. DNA of the CDR3: TGTGCCAGCAGCCCGGGACTAGCGGGGGGTTGGCAGTACTTC. Translating it yields CASSPGLAGGWQYF.

The gene calls are TRBV6-6 and TRBJ1-6, with D tentatively TRBD1 (5 bases). The V end lost 6 bases, the J end lost 7 bases, and 16 bases lay between the germline ends. CDR3 length: 15 residues. The germline CDR1 and CDR2 sequences are MNHNY and SVGAGI (reference sequence). The CDR3 DNA follows: TGTGCCAGCAGCCGAGGGTTTGAGGGGAATTCACCCCTCCACTTT. Residues: CASSRGFEGNSPLHF.

This sequence joins TRBV4-1 and TRBJ1-2; the D gene is possibly TRBD1 (6 bases). V lost 3 bases and J lost 8, with 16 bases in between. From germline, CDR1 is MGHRA and CDR2 YSYEKL. The CDR3 extends over 14 amino acids. For the CDR3, the DNA is TGCGCCAGCAGCCAGCTACAGGGTCGCGACGGCTACACCTTC. This codes for CASSQLQGRDGYTF.

The chain recombines TRBV5-1 with TRBJ2-1, with D hard to call. V gave up 4 bases and J gave up 0 bases, with 2 bases separating them. CDR3 length: 12 residues. Germline CDR1 reads SGHRS; CDR2 reads YFSETQ. The CDR3 spells CASSGSYNEQFF. CDR3 DNA sequence: TGCGCCAGCAGCGGCTCCTACAATGAGCAGTTCTTC.

The J gene is TRBJ2-5, the V gene TRBV5-6; D might be TRBD1 (6 bases). V lost 4 bases and J 5 bases, leaving 15 bases between the germline ends. The germline CDR1 and CDR2 sequences are SGHDT and YYEEEE. The CDR3 has 14 amino acids. The CDR3 DNA reads TGTGCCAGCAGCCCGAGGGACACACGGGAGACCCAGTACTTC. Its translation: CASSPRDTRETQYF.

The chain carries TRBV2 and TRBJ2-7, with D perhaps matching TRBD1 (6 bases). The CDR3 loop spans 14 amino acids. The germline V and J ends were trimmed by 7 bases and 1 base, with 14 bases remaining between them. The germline V gene has CDR1 SNHLY and CDR2 FYNNEI. The DNA of the CDR3 is TGTGCCAGCACTGAGATTGACAGGTCCTACGAGCAGTACTTC. It encodes CASTEIDRSYEQYF.

This clone has just a few counts. The chain employs TRBV19 and TRBJ2-1; D not certain. The V and J ends lost 8 bases and 7 bases respectively, with 18 bases between them. This CDR3 is 14 amino acids long. CDR1 LNHDA and CDR2 SQIVND come from the germline V gene (reference sequence). The CDR3 here is CASSLYGVWNEQFF. The CDR3 region has the DNA TGTGCCAGTTCCCTATATGGAGTCTGGAATGAGCAGTTCTTC.

The V gene is TRBV21-1, the J gene TRBJ1-5. TRBV21-1 is given as a pseudogene. This CDR3 spans 18 amino acids. This CDR3 reads CASSSPNYIRGGGKPQHF. Here the CDR3 DNA reads TGTGCCAGCAGCAGCCCTAATTATATCCGGGGCGGAGGGAAGCCCCAGCATTTT.

The genes are TRBV7-6 and TRBJ2-1; 7 bases are shared with TRBD2. From germline, CDR1 is SGHVS and CDR2 FNYEAQ. The junction had 10 bases not matched to a gene; V was cut back by 1 base and J by 4 bases. The CDR3 loop spans 17 amino acids. The CDR3 nucleotides read TGTGCCAGCAGCTTAGGTCTTCGCGGGAGTCGGTACAATGAGCAGTTCTTC. Translating it yields CASSLGLRGSRYNEQFF.

The chain couples TRBV10-2 to TRBJ2-1, with 9 bases that match TRBD1. CDR3 size: 14 residues. CDR1 and CDR2 (germline): WSHSY, SAAADI. V shed 5 bases, J shed 8 bases, and the junction held 7 bases outside the gene matches. CDR3 region: CASSNRGLGHEQFF. The CDR3 DNA reads TGCGCCAGCAGTAACAGGGGGCTAGGGCATGAGCAGTTCTTC.

The rearrangement uses TRBV18 and TRBJ2-5; D is unresolved. V was clipped by 1 base and J by 4 bases, with 10 bases between them. There are 14 residues in the CDR3. Germline CDR1 reads KGHSH; CDR2 reads LQKENI. The CDR3 sequence: CASSPRTLGETQYF. As DNA, the CDR3 is TGTGCCAGCTCACCACGGACGCTCGGAGAGACCCAGTACTTC.

The rearrangement links TRBV7-2 to TRBJ2-7; 8 bases line up with TRBD2. Trimming at V came to 0 bases and at J to 1 base, leaving 5 bases not matched to a gene. CDR1 and CDR2 from the germline V gene are SGHTA and FQGNSA. CDR3 length: 16 amino acids. This CDR3 is CASSLAASGQSYEQYF. CDR3 DNA sequence: TGTGCCAGCAGCTTAGCGGCTAGCGGGCAGTCCTACGAGCAGTACTTC.

The DNA for the CDR3 is TGTGCCAGCAGCTTGGCCAGGCAGACCCAGTACTTC. Protein: CASSLARQTQYF. The chain carries TRBV5-8 and TRBJ2-5; D remains ambiguous. The V end lost 0 bases, the J end lost 6 bases, and 6 bases lay between the germline ends. There are 12 residues in the CDR3. The germline V gene has CDR1 SGHTS and CDR2 YDEGEE. Combining the CDR3 with reference TRBV5-8 and TRBJ2-5 gives the whole variable domain EAGVTQSPTHLIKTRGQQATLRCSPISGHTSVYWYQQALGLGLQFLLWYDEGEERNRGNFPPRFSGRQFPNYSSELNVNALELEDSALYLCASSLARQTQYFGPGTRLLVL.

This clone was recorded a few times. CDR3 sequence (DNA): TGTGCCAGCAGCCGGACACCCAATCAGCCCCAGCATTTT. This encodes CASSRTPNQPQHF. V is TRBV6-5 and J is TRBJ1-5; D might be TRBD1 (5 bases). The germline V and J ends were trimmed by 6 bases and 3 bases, with 9 bases remaining between them. The germline gives CDR1 MNHEY, CDR2 SVGAGI. This CDR3 has 13 amino acids.

The chain is built from TRBV7-9 and TRBJ1-2, with 8 bases fitting TRBD1. The V and J ends lost 5 bases and 4 bases, in that order; junction bases with no gene match: 15. The CDR3 runs to 17 residues. Germline lookup yields CDR1 SEHNR and CDR2 FQNEAQ (reference sequence). The CDR3 DNA sequence: TGTGCCAGCAGCCCGATTGAAGGACAGGGTCGTCTCTATGGCTACACCTTC. Its protein is CASSPIEGQGRLYGYTF.

A single count supports this clone. The V call is TRBV28, the J call TRBJ2-3, with 7 bases fitting TRBD2. The CDR3 runs to 15 residues. Unmatched junction bases numbered 9, after V lost 3 bases and J lost 6 bases. In germline, CDR1 is MDHEN, CDR2 SYDVKM. The CDR3 nucleotides read TGTGCCAGCAGTTTCCGCGGGAGAGCCTTGGATACGCAGTATTTT. Protein sequence: CASSFRGRALDTQYF.